The T cell receptor beta chain described here comes from a study of cytomegalovirus exposure and HLA in healthy donors. Study results and limitations: The study reported that TCR beta sequences accurately predicted HLA-A and HLA-B alleles in most subjects. Sequencing likely produced, as an artifact, a cluster of highly shared sequence variants. In a later analysis, HLA-associated beta chains showed higher expansion and lower generation probabilities than comparable chains.

Healthy people donating bone marrow made up the donors. V shed 4 bases and J 8 bases; nucleotides not matched to a gene: 7. The CDR3 spans 14 residues. Germline V lookup: CDR1 MDHEN, CDR2 SYDVKM. This clone appeared a few times. Its antigen remains unidentified. Primers: 60 Vbeta forward and 13 Jbeta reverse. Only in-frame clones appear in the TCRdb table, and some are missing; sequencing was by immunoSEQ multiplex PCR. The sample lists 150,000 to 200,000 clones, 68% occurring once. This chain uses TRBV28 with TRBJ1-2; TRBD1 matches at 10 bases. Sequenced: PBMCs. This TCR came from a woman aged 40 to 49 in good health and CMV-seropositive. Written as DNA, the CDR3 is TGTGCCAGCAGTTCGACAGGGGGCGCGGGCGGCTACACCTTC. Translated, it gives CASSSTGGAGGYTF.